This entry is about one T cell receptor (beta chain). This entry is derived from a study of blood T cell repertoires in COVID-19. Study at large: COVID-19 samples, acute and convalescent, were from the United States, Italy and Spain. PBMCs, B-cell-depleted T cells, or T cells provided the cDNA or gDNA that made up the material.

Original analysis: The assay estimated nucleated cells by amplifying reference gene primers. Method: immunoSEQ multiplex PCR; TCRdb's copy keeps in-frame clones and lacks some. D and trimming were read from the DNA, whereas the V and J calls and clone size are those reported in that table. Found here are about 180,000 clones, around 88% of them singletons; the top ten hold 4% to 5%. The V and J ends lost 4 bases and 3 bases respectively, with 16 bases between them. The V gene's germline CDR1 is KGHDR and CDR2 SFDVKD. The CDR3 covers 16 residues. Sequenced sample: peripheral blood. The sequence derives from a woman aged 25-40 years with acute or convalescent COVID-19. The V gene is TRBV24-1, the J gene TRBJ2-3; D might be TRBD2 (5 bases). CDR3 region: CATSDPNGGRTDTQYF. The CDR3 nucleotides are TGTGCCACCAGTGACCCCAATGGAGGTCGGACAGATACGCAGTATTTT.